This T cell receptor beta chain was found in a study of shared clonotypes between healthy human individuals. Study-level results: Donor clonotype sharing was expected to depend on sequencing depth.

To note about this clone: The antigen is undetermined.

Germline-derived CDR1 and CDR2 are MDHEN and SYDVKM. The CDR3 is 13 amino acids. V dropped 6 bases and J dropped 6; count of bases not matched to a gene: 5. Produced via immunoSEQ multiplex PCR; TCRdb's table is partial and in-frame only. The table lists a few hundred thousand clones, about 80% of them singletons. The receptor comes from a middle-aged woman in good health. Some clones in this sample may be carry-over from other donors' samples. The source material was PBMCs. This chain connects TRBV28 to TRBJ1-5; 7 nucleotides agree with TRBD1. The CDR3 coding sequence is TGTGCCAGCAGCCCAGAGGGGGCTCAGCCCCAGCATTTT. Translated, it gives CASSPEGAQPQHF.